This T cell receptor beta chain emerged from a study of quantifying T cell responses using KT2 cells. Across the whole study: Reverse transcription used primers in the TCR alpha and beta constant regions.

This clonotype was seen many times. No antigen is known for it. CDR3 size: 15 residues. Germline V lookup: CDR1 MNHNY, CDR2 SVGAGI (reference sequence). V lost 8 bases, J lost 6 bases, and 10 bases stayed unmatched. A single-stranded UMI oligo with SP2 sequence was ligated to cDNA 3' ends. The first PCR ran 4 to 5 cycles with an equimolar RC1.1 and RC1.2 beta primer mix. TCRdb ran MiXCR on the UMI-ligation and nested PCR reads and lists one entry per CDR3 protein. The table includes about 30,000 distinct CDR3 sequences, 7.3% detected once. Study findings and constraints: KT2 sequences were detected down to about one KT2 cell per 100,000 PBMC. KT2 clone alpha and beta sequence counts scaled linearly with input KT2 cell number.

This chain connects TRBV6-6 to TRBJ2-1, with 10 bases fitting TRBD2. The source of this sequence is a human donor. What was sequenced was PBMCs spiked with cells of the T cell clone KT2. This CDR3 is CASRPLAGAVNEQFF. DNA of the CDR3: TGTGCCAGCCGACCCCTAGCGGGAGCAGTCAATGAGCAGTTCTTC.